These 27 T cell receptor beta chains were all obtained from the same sample, sequenced in a study of graft-versus-host responses after intestinal transplantation. Produced via immunoSEQ multiplex PCR; TCRdb's table is partial and in-frame only. The sample holds over 120,000 clones, nearly 95% seen once. Which antigens these TCRs recognize remains unknown. Source: unstimulated CD4+ T cells sorted from spleen or lymph node cells, taken before intestinal transplant. The receptor source for this set is a human donor who received an intestinal transplant.

This clone was observed a handful of times. The V call is TRBV27, the J call TRBJ2-3; D remains unclear. Germline CDR1 is MNHEY and CDR2 is SMNVEV (reference sequence). CDR3 length: 13 residues. Trimming took off 5 bases at V and 2 bases at J, with 8 bases between the two ends. CDR3 loop: CASSEGYTDTQYF. CDR3 DNA sequence: TGTGCCAGCAGTGAAGGTTACACAGATACGCAGTATTTT.

The chain carries TRBV2 and TRBJ1-1; tentatively, D is TRBD1 (5 bases). The V gene lost 8 bases and the J gene lost 4 bases, with 17 bases spanning the gap. CDR3 length: 14 residues. Germline lookup yields CDR1 SNHLY and CDR2 FYNNEI. CDR3 nucleotide sequence: TGTGCCAGCGGGGACTTCGTAAGGGGCACTGAAGCTTTCTTT. Translating gives CASGDFVRGTEAFF.

The chain recombines TRBV27 with TRBJ1-2; D remains ambiguous. Per the germline V gene, CDR1 is MNHEY and CDR2 is SMNVEV (reference sequence). The V and J ends lost 6 bases and 5 bases respectively, with 19 bases between them. The length of the CDR3 is 15 residues. CDR3: CASRRTGVGYYGYTF. The DNA of the CDR3 is TGTGCCAGCAGACGGACCGGGGTAGGTTATTATGGCTACACCTTC.

The chain joins TRBV2 to TRBJ2-1; TRBD2 agrees at 11 bases. The germline V gene encodes CDR1 SNHLY and CDR2 FYNNEI. This CDR3 has 16 amino acids. The V segment lost 1 base and the J segment 7 bases; nucleotides outside the gene matches: 6. The CDR3 DNA sequence: TGTGCCAGCAGTGAAGTGGCCCTAGCGGGAGGAAATGAGCAGTTCTTC. It translates to CASSEVALAGGNEQFF.

The V and J genes are TRBV28 and TRBJ2-4; D perhaps matches TRBD1 (6 bases). The CDR3 loop spans 16 amino acids. V was cut by 7 bases and J by 4 bases, with 20 bases left in between. Germline V gene lookup returns CDR1 MDHEN and CDR2 SYDVKM. Written as DNA, the CDR3 is TGTGCCAGCATCCCCAGGGGCGAGACAGGAAAAAACATTCAGTACTTC. This translates into CASIPRGETGKNIQYF. The entire variable domain, with the rest obtained from reference TRBV28 and TRBJ2-4, is as follows: DVKVTQSSRYLVKRTGEKVFLECVQDMDHENMFWYRQDPGLGLRLIYFSYDVKMKEKGDIPEGYSVSREKKERFSLILESASTNQTSMYLCASIPRGETGKNIQYFGAGTRLSVL.

The chain joins TRBV5-1 to TRBJ2-1; 13 bases agree with TRBD2. Per the germline V gene, CDR1 is SGHRS and CDR2 is YFSETQ. This CDR3 is 17 amino acids long. Trimming cost V 5 bases and J 3 bases; bases outside gene matches: 8. The CDR3 sequence is CASRRTSGSSNYNEQFF. CDR3 bases: TGCGCCAGCAGACGGACTAGCGGGAGTTCTAACTACAATGAGCAGTTCTTC.

The gene calls are TRBV4-1 and TRBJ2-3; 8 bases line up with TRBD2. CDR1 MGHRA and CDR2 YSYEKL come from the germline V gene. The CDR3 contains 16 residues. Unmatched junction bases numbered 8, after V lost 1 base and J lost 5 bases. Here the CDR3 DNA reads TGCGCCAGCAGCCAAGGATCGGGAGGGCCGGTAGATACGCAGTATTTT. Amino acid sequence: CASSQGSGGPVDTQYF.

The chain links TRBV30 to TRBJ2-7, with a tentative D call TRBD1 (5 bases). The CDR3 runs 12 residues. Trimming took 5 bases from V and 1 from J, leaving 9 bases between them. The germline V gene encodes CDR1 GTSNPN and CDR2 SVGIG (reference sequence). Written as DNA, the CDR3 is TGTGCCTGGGCAGGGTTTTCCTACGAGCAGTACTTC. It codes for CAWAGFSYEQYF.

CDR3 sequence reads: CASSLGQGISYEQYF. CDR3 DNA: TGCGCCAGCAGCTTGGGACAGGGGATCTCCTACGAGCAGTACTTC. V and J are TRBV5-1 and TRBJ2-7, with 8 bases lining up with TRBD1. Germline V gives CDR1 SGHRS, CDR2 YFSETQ. The junction had 2 bases not matched to a gene; V was cut back by 0 bases and J by 0 bases. The CDR3 is 15 amino acids.

This chain links TRBV9 with TRBJ1-1; D is perhaps TRBD1 (5 bases). Deletions cut 0 bases from V and 4 bases from J, with 13 bases between. Germline V gene lookup returns CDR1 SGDLS and CDR2 YYNGEE. CDR3 length equals 15 residues. The CDR3 protein is CASSVVAGQATEAFF. CDR3 DNA sequence: TGTGCCAGCAGCGTAGTTGCGGGGCAGGCCACTGAAGCTTTCTTT. The entire variable domain, with the rest obtained from reference TRBV9 and TRBJ1-1, is as follows: DSGVTQTPKHLITATGQRVTLRCSPRSGDLSVYWYQQSLDQGLQFLIQYYNGEERAKGNILERFSAQQFPDLHSELNLSSLELGDSALYFCASSVVAGQATEAFFGQGTRLTVV.

Comments on this clone: Other nucleotide sequences from this sample produce the same CDR3. The chain combines TRBV30 with TRBJ2-3, with 13 bases matching TRBD2. The germline V gene encodes CDR1 GTSNPN and CDR2 SVGIG (reference sequence). The trim removed 5 bases at V and 3 bases at J, leaving 5 bases unmatched. The CDR3 extends over 15 amino acids. CDR3 sequence reads: CAWRGGLAGTDTQYF. The DNA of the CDR3 is TGTGCCTGGCGGGGGGGACTAGCGGGGACAGATACGCAGTATTTT.

This clone was observed a few times. V and J are TRBV4-3 and TRBJ1-4; maybe TRBD1 (5 bases). V was pared by 4 bases and J by 9 bases, with 9 bases between. The CDR3 extends over 12 amino acids. CDR1 is LGHNA, CDR2 YSLEER, per germline. Here the CDR3 reads CASSRGGKKLFF. In DNA form, the CDR3 reads TGCGCCAGCAGCCGGGGGGGGAAAAAACTGTTTTTT.

This clone was detected only a few times. J is TRBJ1-3 and V is TRBV19; D gene uncertain. The V and J ends lost 6 bases and 0 bases respectively, with 18 bases between them. The CDR3 spans 17 residues. Germline V gene lookup returns CDR1 LNHDA and CDR2 SQIVND (reference sequence). CDR3 sequence: CASSLLRTTNSGNTIYF. The DNA of the CDR3 is TGTGCCAGTAGCCTTCTACGGACGACCAACTCTGGAAACACCATATATTTT.

This sequence joins TRBV29-1 and TRBJ2-7; TRBD1 matches 9 bases. Germline V gene lookup returns CDR1 SQVTM and CDR2 ANQGSEA. This CDR3 contains 14 residues. V shed 4 bases, J shed 3 bases, and the junction held 7 bases outside the gene matches. The CDR3 DNA sequence: TGCAGCGTTGGGGGGGGACAGGGCCACTACGAGCAGTACTTC. Amino acids: CSVGGGQGHYEQYF.

The chain uses TRBV5-1 and TRBJ2-5; maybe TRBD1 (5 bases). TRBJ2-7 explains the end of the DNA better; the J call may be wrong. The CDR3 consists of 16 residues. Germline V gene sequence: CDR1 SGHRS, CDR2 YFSETQ. The CDR3 DNA reads as TGCGCCAGCAGCTTGGTACAGGCTCCCAGCTCCTACGAGCAGTACTTC. Translated, it gives CASSLVQAPSSYEQYF.

The chain uses TRBV10-2 and TRBJ2-4; a possible D gene is TRBD1 (6 bases). The CDR3 runs 14 residues. Germline CDR1 reads WSHSY; CDR2 reads SAAADI. Between the trimmed V and J ends, which lost 4 bases and 0 bases, there was a span of 7 bases. The CDR3 nucleotides read TGCGCCAGCAGTGGGGGGCTAGCCAAAAACATTCAGTACTTC. Residues: CASSGGLAKNIQYF.

V gene TRBV10-3 combines with J gene TRBJ1-2; D is unclear. This CDR3 contains 14 residues. Trimming pared 0 bases from V and 8 bases from J, leaving 13 bases between. The germline V gene encodes CDR1 ENHRY and CDR2 SYGVKD. DNA for the CDR3: TGTGCCATCAGTGAGTCGAAGGAGCTCTCAGGCTACACCTTC. Protein sequence: CAISESKELSGYTF.

To note about this clone: The junction differs from germline at one of its ends, possibly a read error. The CDR3 spells CTSSGDSGLETQYF. The CDR3 DNA reads as TGTACCAGCAGCGGAGATAGCGGGTTGGAGACCCAGTACTTC. The chain is built from TRBV9 and TRBJ2-5, with 7 nucleotides matching TRBD2. This CDR3 spans 14 amino acids. Germline lookup yields CDR1 SGDLS and CDR2 YYNGEE.

The CDR3 DNA follows: TGCGCCAGCAGCTTGGTGGCGGGACCTGCTTACAATGAGCAGTTCTTC. Protein: CASSLVAGPAYNEQFF. V usage is TRBV5-1 and J usage is TRBJ2-1, with TRBD2 as a possible D gene (6 bases). Trimming removed 0 bases at V and 4 bases at J, with 14 bases between. Germline lookup yields CDR1 SGHRS and CDR2 YFSETQ. The CDR3 has 16 residues. The full variable domain, with the rest looked up from reference TRBV5-1 and TRBJ2-1, is KAGVTQTPRYLIKTRGQQVTLSCSPISGHRSVSWYQQTPGQGLQFLFEYFSETQRNKGNFPGRFSGRQFSNSRSEMNVSTLELGDSALYLCASSLVAGPAYNEQFFGPGTRLTVL.

The gene calls are TRBV7-9 and TRBJ2-5, with D possibly being TRBD1 (6 bases). The CDR3 extends over 15 amino acids. Germline CDR1 and CDR2: SEHNR and FQNEAQ (reference sequence). V was trimmed by 2 bases and J by 0 bases, leaving 10 bases between them. The chain's CDR3 is CASSLIGQNQETQYF. Here the CDR3 DNA reads TGTGCCAGCAGCTTAATAGGACAGAACCAAGAGACCCAGTACTTC.

This clone was counted between two and nine times. The chain has TRBV14 and TRBJ1-1; D remains unclear. The V gene's germline CDR1 is SGHDN and CDR2 FVKESK. V was shortened by 0 bases and J by 5 bases, with 1 base between the two germline ends. This CDR3 has 11 amino acids. The CDR3 loop reads CASSQDTEAFF. The CDR3 coding sequence is TGTGCCAGCAGCCAAGATACTGAAGCTTTCTTT.

With regard to this clone: One junction end does not reproduce the germline sequence, and a read error may be involved. The rearrangement uses TRBV2 and TRBJ2-4; TRBD2 matches 8 bases. This CDR3 contains 14 residues. Germline CDR1 and CDR2: SNHLY and FYNNEI. The CDR3 DNA reads as TGTGCCAGCAGTAAAGCGGGAGCGGTGAACATTCAGTACTTC. It specifies CASSKAGAVNIQYF.

The V call is TRBV5-1, the J call TRBJ2-7; tentatively, D is TRBD1 (6 bases). There are 15 residues in the CDR3. From germline, CDR1 is SGHRS and CDR2 YFSETQ. Trimming removed 0 bases at V and 6 bases at J, with 16 bases between. The chain's CDR3 is CASSLDVGRGSEQYF. The CDR3 nucleotides read TGCGCCAGCAGCTTGGATGTGGGCAGGGGCTCCGAGCAGTACTTC. Based on the CDR3 plus reference TRBV5-1 and TRBJ2-7, the full variable domain is KAGVTQTPRYLIKTRGQQVTLSCSPISGHRSVSWYQQTPGQGLQFLFEYFSETQRNKGNFPGRFSGRQFSNSRSEMNVSTLELGDSALYLCASSLDVGRGSEQYFGPGTRLTVT.

The V call is TRBV30, the J call TRBJ2-7, with 8 bases that match TRBD2. Trimming cost V 3 bases and J 3 bases; bases outside gene matches: 1. Germline CDR1 GTSNPN, CDR2 SVGIG (reference sequence). This CDR3 region has 12 residues. This CDR3 is CAWSRGGYEQYF. For the CDR3, the DNA is TGTGCCTGGAGCCGGGGGGGCTACGAGCAGTACTTC.

The chain carries TRBV19 and TRBJ1-4; 7 bases match TRBD1. The CDR3 covers 16 residues. Per the germline V gene, CDR1 is LNHDA and CDR2 is SQIVND (reference sequence). V was pared by 3 bases and J by 2 bases, with 6 bases of the junction left unmatched. This CDR3 is CASSIPGGATNEKLFF. The DNA of the CDR3 is TGTGCCAGTAGTATCCCAGGGGGTGCGACTAATGAAAAACTGTTTTTT. The full variable domain, in which reference TRBV19 and TRBJ1-4 provide the parts outside the CDR3, is DGGITQSPKYLFRKEGQNVTLSCEQNLNHDAMYWYRQDPGQGLRLIYYSQIVNDFQKGDIAEGYSVSREKKESFPLTVTSAQKNPTAFYLCASSIPGGATNEKLFFGSGTQLSVL.

In this sample, this clone turned up once. CDR3 protein: CASSRDREQYF. In DNA, the CDR3 is TGCGCCAGCAGTAGAGACAGAGAGCAGTACTTC. The chain has TRBV5-1 and TRBJ2-7; D is possibly TRBD1 (5 bases). This CDR3 has 11 residues. The germline V and J ends were trimmed by 5 bases and 7 bases, with 10 bases remaining between them. The germline V gene has CDR1 SGHRS and CDR2 YFSETQ.

This chain links TRBV4-2 with TRBJ1-1; no reliable D call. Germline CDR1 is LGHNA and CDR2 is YNFKEQ. The CDR3 sequence is 13 residues long. The V end was cut by 0 bases, the J end by 10 bases, with 12 bases between. As DNA, the CDR3 is TGTGCCAGCAGCCAAGATCGTAGAGGGCGAGCTTTCTTT. The encoded protein is CASSQDRRGRAFF.